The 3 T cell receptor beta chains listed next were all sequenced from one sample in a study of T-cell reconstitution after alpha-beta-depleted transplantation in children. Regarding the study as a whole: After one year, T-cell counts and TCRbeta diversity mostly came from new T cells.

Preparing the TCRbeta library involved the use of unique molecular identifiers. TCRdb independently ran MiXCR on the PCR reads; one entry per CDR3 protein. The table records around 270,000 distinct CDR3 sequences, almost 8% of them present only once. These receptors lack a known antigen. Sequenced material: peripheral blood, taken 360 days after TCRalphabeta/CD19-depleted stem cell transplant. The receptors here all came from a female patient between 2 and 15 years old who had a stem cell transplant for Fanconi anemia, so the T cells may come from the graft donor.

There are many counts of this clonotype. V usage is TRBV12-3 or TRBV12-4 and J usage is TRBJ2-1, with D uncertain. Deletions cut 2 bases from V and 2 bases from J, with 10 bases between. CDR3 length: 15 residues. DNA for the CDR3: TGTGCCAGCAGTTTAAGGCTCAAAACCTACAATGAGCAGTTCTTC. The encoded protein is CASSLRLKTYNEQFF.

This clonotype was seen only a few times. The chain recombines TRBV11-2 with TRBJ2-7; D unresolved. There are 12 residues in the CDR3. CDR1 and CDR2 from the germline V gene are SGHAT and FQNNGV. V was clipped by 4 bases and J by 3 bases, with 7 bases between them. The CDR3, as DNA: TGTGCCAGCAGCTATTGGAACTACGAGCAGTACTTC. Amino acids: CASSYWNYEQYF.

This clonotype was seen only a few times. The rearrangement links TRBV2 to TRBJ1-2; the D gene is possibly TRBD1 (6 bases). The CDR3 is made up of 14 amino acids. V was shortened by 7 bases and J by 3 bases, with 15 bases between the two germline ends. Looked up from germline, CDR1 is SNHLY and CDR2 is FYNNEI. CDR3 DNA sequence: TGTGCCAGCAAGGCGGGGGCAAGTGACTATGGCTACACCTTC. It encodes CASKAGASDYGYTF.